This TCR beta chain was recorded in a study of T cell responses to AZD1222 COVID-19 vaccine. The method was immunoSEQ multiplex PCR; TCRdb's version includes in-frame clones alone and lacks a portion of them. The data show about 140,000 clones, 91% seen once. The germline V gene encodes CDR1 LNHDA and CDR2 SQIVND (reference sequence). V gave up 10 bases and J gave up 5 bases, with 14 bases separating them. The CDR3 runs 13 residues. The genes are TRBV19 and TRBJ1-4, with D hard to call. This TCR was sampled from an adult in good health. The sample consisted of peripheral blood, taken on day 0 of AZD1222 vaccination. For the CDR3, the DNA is TGTGCCACCCGGTTACGGAGAAATGAAAAACTGTTTTTT. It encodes CATRLRRNEKLFF. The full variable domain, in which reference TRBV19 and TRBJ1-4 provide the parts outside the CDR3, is DGGITQSPKYLFRKEGQNVTLSCEQNLNHDAMYWYRQDPGQGLRLIYYSQIVNDFQKGDIAEGYSVSREKKESFPLTVTSAQKNPTAFYLCATRLRRNEKLFFGSGTQLSVL.